This TCR beta chain was sequenced during a study of beta chain features in type 1 diabetes. The study, taken as a whole, reports: Naive, central memory and Treg TCRB repertoires appeared more alike in patients than in healthy donors.

Expressed TCRB transcripts were sequenced because the isolated RNA had all been reverse transcribed beforehand. Some clones are missing from TCRdb's copy, which holds only in-frame ones; the method was immunoSEQ multiplex PCR. In the table there are about 360,000 clones, around 12% of which are singletons. Isolation of CD4+ naive, central memory, regulatory and stem cell-like memory cells was achieved by sorting via CD45RO/CCR7/CD25/CD127/CD95/CD27. The CDR3 is 15 residues long. V was clipped by 3 bases and J by 8 bases; unmatched bases: 3. Germline V gene sequence: CDR1 SGHNT, CDR2 YYREEE (reference sequence). This clone was detected only a few times. Its antigen is still unknown.

The sequenced material came from naive CD4+ T cells from blood. The clonotype comes from a man aged 18 to 29 in good health. The genes are TRBV5-4 and TRBJ2-1, with 15 bases that match TRBD2. CDR3 region: CASSSGLAGGDEQFF. In DNA form, the CDR3 reads TGTGCCAGCAGCTCGGGACTAGCGGGAGGTGATGAGCAGTTCTTC.